This TCR beta chain was recovered during a study of regulatory T cells in long-lasting Graves disease. Time point defined: newly diagnosed GD, antithyroid drugs for less than 3 months. PBMCs were the source of the RNA used for TCR sequencing. For TCR beta, libraries came from iRepertoire HTBI primers and Arm-PCR of CDR3 regions. TCRdb fed the multiplex PCR reads into MiXCR, producing one record per CDR3 protein. The sample includes about 540,000 distinct CDR3 sequences, around an eighth seen only once; the top ten take over 7.5%. V dropped 4 bases and J dropped 12; count of bases not matched to a gene: 12. The length of the CDR3 is 14 residues. CDR1 and CDR2 from the germline V gene are SEHNR and FQNEAQ (reference sequence). This clonotype occurred many times. The same data also contributed to another study, on T cells in Graves' hyperthyroidism and ophthalmopathy.

The J gene is TRBJ1-1, the V gene TRBV7-9; 9 bases map to TRBD1. This specimen was peripheral blood mononuclear cells (PBMCs), taken at new diagnosis, from a patient treated with antithyroid drugs. This clonotype originated in a man aged 30-40 years with Graves disease. DNA of the CDR3: TGTGCCAGCAGCTCACCAGGGACAGGGCTTCTAACTTTCTTT. It encodes CASSSPGTGLLTFF.